The 11 T cell receptor beta chains presented below share a single source sample, sequenced in a study of shared clonotypes between healthy human individuals. Clones were sequenced by immunoSEQ multiplex PCR, and TCRdb holds only the in-frame ones, with some missing. The sample shows a few million clones, 90% to 95% of them seen only once. Sequencing input: naive CD4+ T cells sorted from blood. Subset noted: CD45RA+ positively selected. The receptors come from a young man in good health.

The V call is TRBV11-3, the J call TRBJ1-3; no reliable D call. The CDR3 runs 13 residues. CDR1 SGHNT and CDR2 YENEEA come from the germline V gene. V dropped 5 bases and J dropped 2 bases, with 7 bases sitting between them. CDR3 in amino acids: CASSPRAGNTIYF. DNA of the CDR3: TGTGCCAGCAGCCCCCGGGCTGGAAACACCATATATTTT.

The J gene is TRBJ2-7, the V gene TRBV6-1; 9 bases are a match to TRBD1. Germline values: CDR1 MNHNS, CDR2 SASEGT. The CDR3 covers 14 residues. V lost 8 bases to trimming and J lost 6 bases; unmatched junction nucleotides: 11. This chain's CDR3 is CASCVTGGFSEQYF. In DNA form, the CDR3 reads TGTGCCAGCTGCGTGACAGGGGGATTCTCCGAGCAGTACTTC.

V gene TRBV10-3 combines with J gene TRBJ1-3, with TRBD1 identical over 8 bases. The CDR3 covers 16 residues. V shed 0 bases and J 4 bases; nucleotides not matched to a gene: 5. CDR1 and CDR2 (germline): ENHRY, SYGVKD. CDR3 sequence: CAISESPRTGGNTIYF. Here the CDR3 DNA reads TGTGCCATCAGTGAGTCGCCCCGGACAGGGGGAAACACCATATATTTT.

This clone was detected only a few times. Other DNA variants within this sample encode the same CDR3. The V call is TRBV11-2, the J call TRBJ1-5; no clear D gene. The CDR3 runs to 15 residues. Trimming stripped 0 bases from V and 2 bases from J, with 8 bases between. CDR1 and CDR2 (germline): SGHAT, FQNNGV. This CDR3 reads CASSLDGRGNQPQHF. In DNA form, the CDR3 reads TGTGCCAGCAGCTTAGATGGACGGGGCAATCAGCCCCAGCATTTT.

This clone was detected once. This chain uses TRBV2 with TRBJ2-3; D is unresolved. Germline lookup yields CDR1 SNHLY and CDR2 FYNNEI. V lost 0 bases to trimming and J lost 6 bases, with 10 bases between them. CDR3 length equals 14 residues. DNA of the CDR3: TGTGCCAGCAGTGAAGCGACCTCTCGGGATACGCAGTATTTT. This sequence encodes CASSEATSRDTQYF. Based on the CDR3 plus reference TRBV2 and TRBJ2-3, the full variable domain is EPEVTQTPSHQVTQMGQEVILRCVPISNHLYFYWYRQILGQKVEFLVSFYNNEISEKSEIFDDQFSVERPDGSNFTLKIRSTKLEDSAMYFCASSEATSRDTQYFGPGTRLTVL.

The genes are TRBV11-2 and TRBJ2-1, with 8 positions matching TRBD2. CDR3 size: 15 residues. The ends lost 5 bases at V and 0 bases at J; junction bases unmatched: 3. Germline CDR1 SGHAT, CDR2 FQNNGV. CDR3 bases: TGTGCCAGCAGCCCGAGCGGGAGCTCCTACAATGAGCAGTTCTTC. Translated, it gives CASSPSGSSYNEQFF.

This clone showed up just once. V is TRBV7-9 and J is TRBJ1-1; D is unresolved. Germline V lookup: CDR1 SEHNR, CDR2 FQNEAQ (reference sequence). CDR3 size: 15 residues. Trimming left V 5 bases short and J 1 base short, with 14 bases between. CDR3 residues: CASSQRAVENTEAFF. The CDR3 nucleotides read TGTGCCAGCAGCCAAAGGGCGGTGGAGAACACTGAAGCTTTCTTT.

The V call is TRBV6-5, the J call TRBJ2-7, with TRBD1 identical over 7 bases. J gave up 3 bases and V 2 bases, and 7 bases lay outside the gene matches. Germline loops: CDR1 MNHEY, CDR2 SVGAGI. The CDR3 is made up of 15 amino acids. The CDR3 loop is CASSYGGAGGYEQYF. CDR3 bases: TGTGCCAGCAGTTACGGTGGGGCAGGGGGCTACGAGCAGTACTTC.

V is TRBV18 and J is TRBJ1-1; no reliable D call. The CDR3 runs to 15 residues. V was shortened by 0 bases and J by 1 base, with 9 bases between the two germline ends. Germline CDR1 is KGHSH and CDR2 is LQKENI. The CDR3 loop is CASSPPNQRNTEAFF. The CDR3 nucleotides are TGTGCCAGCTCACCACCAAACCAGAGGAACACTGAAGCTTTCTTT.

A note on this clone: Other DNA sequences in the same sample also yield this CDR3. The V gene is TRBV19, the J gene TRBJ1-1; 8 bases are shared with TRBD1. The CDR3 length is 14 residues. V lost 1 base, J lost 4 bases, and 2 bases stayed unmatched. Germline CDR1 is LNHDA and CDR2 is SQIVND (reference sequence). The CDR3 DNA reads as TGTGCCAGTAGTATAGGTACAGGGGGCACTGAAGCTTTCTTT. Translation gives CASSIGTGGTEAFF.

The J gene is TRBJ2-3, the V gene TRBV18; a weak D match, TRBD2 (5 bases). The CDR3 runs 18 residues. Germline assignment: CDR1 KGHSH and CDR2 LQKENI. V was cut by 3 bases and J by 6 bases, with 25 bases left in between. The CDR3 sequence is CASSPVMAGWGLWDTQYF. DNA for the CDR3: TGTGCCAGCTCACCCGTGATGGCGGGTTGGGGTCTGTGGGATACGCAGTATTTT.